These 19 T cell receptor beta chains came from one sample sequenced in a study of Ad26.COV2.S vaccination and SARS-CoV-2 variants. Profiling relied on immunoSEQ multiplex PCR, and the TCRdb table lists in-frame clones only, not all of them. The sample lists about 350,000 clones, roughly nine tenths occurring once. This sample comprised peripheral blood, obtained after recovery from COVID-19. The receptors shown here come from a human donor who had recovered from COVID-19.

This chain connects TRBV7-6 to TRBJ2-2; tentative D call: TRBD1 (6 bases). Germline V CDR1 and CDR2: SGHVS, FNYEAQ. Trimming stripped 1 base from V and 4 bases from J, with 13 bases between. The CDR3 runs 16 residues. CDR3 amino acids: CASSLGAGDVTGELFF. DNA of the CDR3: TGTGCCAGCAGCTTAGGGGCAGGGGATGTCACCGGGGAGCTGTTTTTT. Full variable domain (rest looked up from reference TRBV7-6 and TRBJ2-2): GAGVSQSPRYKVTKRGQDVALRCDPISGHVSLYWYRQALGQGPEFLTYFNYEAQQDKSGLPNDRFSAERPEGSISTLTIQRTEQRDSAMYRCASSLGAGDVTGELFFGEGSRLTVL.

This chain connects TRBV5-4 to TRBJ2-7; 10 positions agree with TRBD1. CDR1 is SGHNT, CDR2 YYREEE, per germline (reference sequence). CDR3 length: 15 amino acids. J was trimmed by 7 bases and V by 4 bases; bases with no gene match: 11. The CDR3 loop reads CASSRPGQGRSEQYF. As DNA, the CDR3 is TGTGCCAGCAGCCGCCCGGGACAGGGGCGGAGTGAGCAGTACTTC.

The CDR3 is CASSLVGSGNTIYF. CDR3 DNA: TGTGCCAGCAGCTTAGTGGGGAGTGGAAACACCATATATTTT. J is TRBJ1-3 and V is TRBV7-2; no definite D call. This CDR3 comprises 14 residues. V gave up 1 base and J gave up 3 bases, with 7 bases separating them. Germline V gene sequence: CDR1 SGHTA, CDR2 FQGNSA.

V usage is TRBV29-1 and J usage is TRBJ1-2; D ambiguous. CDR3 length: 13 residues. Trimming took off 1 base at V and 2 bases at J, with 8 bases between the two ends. Germline CDR1 and CDR2: SQVTM and ANQGSEA. The chain's CDR3 is CSVEGRSNYGYTF. The CDR3 nucleotides are TGCAGCGTTGAAGGGAGGTCCAACTATGGCTACACCTTC.

CDR3 sequence: CASSLGGISPGELFF. The CDR3 DNA is TGTGCCAGCAGCCTAGGGGGCATTTCTCCCGGGGAGCTGTTTTTT. This chain joins TRBV7-8 and TRBJ2-2, with 7 nucleotides matching TRBD1. The junction had 9 bases not matched to a gene; V was cut back by 5 bases and J by 6 bases. Germline loops: CDR1 SGHVS, CDR2 FQNEAQ. This CDR3 is built from 15 residues. The full variable domain, completed using reference TRBV7-8 and TRBJ2-2, is GAGVSQSPRYKVAKRGQDVALRCDPISGHVSLFWYQQALGQGPEFLTYFQNEAQLDKSGLPSDRFFAERPEGSVSTLKIQRTQQEDSAVYLCASSLGGISPGELFFGEGSRLTVL.

V and J are TRBV9 and TRBJ2-3; TRBD2 might be the D (5 bases). The CDR3 is 14 residues long. Germline-derived CDR1 and CDR2 are SGDLS and YYNGEE. V lost 4 bases, J lost 4 bases, and 13 bases lay in between. Here the CDR3 reads CASSLPSKADTQYF. For the CDR3, the DNA is TGTGCCAGCAGCTTACCTAGCAAGGCAGATACGCAGTATTTT. Based on the CDR3 plus reference TRBV9 and TRBJ2-3, the full variable domain is DSGVTQTPKHLITATGQRVTLRCSPRSGDLSVYWYQQSLDQGLQFLIQYYNGEERAKGNILERFSAQQFPDLHSELNLSSLELGDSALYFCASSLPSKADTQYFGPGTRLTVL.

The chain joins TRBV6-2 or TRBV6-3 to TRBJ2-5, with D possibly being TRBD2 (10 bases). V lost 2 bases and J lost 1, with 29 bases in between. Per germline, CDR1 MNHEY and CDR2 SVGEGT. The CDR3 runs to 21 residues. CDR3 sequence reads: CASSYQTGGSWIAGGQETQYF. The CDR3 bases are TGTGCCAGCAGTTACCAGACAGGGGGTAGTTGGATAGCGGGGGGCCAAGAGACCCAGTACTTC.

The chain employs TRBV6-5 and TRBJ1-1; the D gene is possibly TRBD1 (6 bases). CDR3 length: 14 residues. The germline V gene encodes CDR1 MNHEY and CDR2 SVGAGI. Trimming took 2 bases from V and 4 from J, leaving 11 bases between them. The DNA for the CDR3 is TGTGCCAGCAGTTACCCGGGACAAATCACTGAAGCTTTCTTT. Translated: CASSYPGQITEAFF.

The V and J genes are TRBV5-1 and TRBJ1-4; tentatively, D is TRBD1 (5 bases). V lost 5 bases and J 5 bases, leaving 16 bases between the germline ends. The CDR3 spans 15 residues. CDR1 is SGHRS and CDR2 is YFSETQ in the germline V gene. The CDR3 reads CASSWQGVGNEKLFF. Written as DNA, the CDR3 is TGCGCCAGCAGTTGGCAGGGTGTGGGGAATGAAAAACTGTTTTTT.

The chain carries TRBV7-9 and TRBJ2-3; TRBD2 aligns across 9 bases. V lost 5 bases, J lost 2 bases, and 17 bases stayed unmatched. Germline V gives CDR1 SEHNR, CDR2 FQNEAQ (reference sequence). The CDR3 length is 19 residues. The CDR3 loop reads CASSQTGLAPAEHTDTQYF. CDR3 coding DNA: TGTGCCAGCAGCCAGACGGGACTAGCTCCCGCGGAACACACAGATACGCAGTATTTT.

The CDR3 sequence is CASSEQGQRSQQQYF. In DNA form, the CDR3 reads TGTGCCAGCAGTGAGCAGGGACAGAGATCACAGCAGCAGTACTTC. The gene calls are TRBV2 and TRBJ2-7; 7 bases fit TRBD1. Per germline, CDR1 SNHLY and CDR2 FYNNEI. J gave up 8 bases and V 3 bases, and 13 bases lay outside the gene matches. The CDR3 runs to 15 residues.

This clone was detected only a few times. The CDR3 DNA follows: TGTGCCAGCAGTGTAGTGGGAGATAATTCACCCCTCCACTTT. Translated, it gives CASSVVGDNSPLHF. This chain uses TRBV2 with TRBJ1-6, with D uncertain. Trimming removed 4 bases from V and 5 bases from J, with 9 bases in between. The germline V gene has CDR1 SNHLY and CDR2 FYNNEI. This CDR3 is 14 amino acids long.

This rearrangement joins TRBV19 to TRBJ1-2; TRBD1 matches 9 bases. Losses at the gene ends were 3 bases for V and 4 bases for J; bases not matched to a gene: 6. CDR3 length: 15 residues. CDR1 and CDR2 (germline): LNHDA, SQIVND (reference sequence). CDR3 region: CASSMADRGFYGYTF. As DNA, the CDR3 is TGTGCCAGTAGTATGGCGGACAGGGGCTTCTATGGCTACACCTTC. Combining the CDR3 with reference TRBV19 and TRBJ1-2 gives the whole variable domain DGGITQSPKYLFRKEGQNVTLSCEQNLNHDAMYWYRQDPGQGLRLIYYSQIVNDFQKGDIAEGYSVSREKKESFPLTVTSAQKNPTAFYLCASSMADRGFYGYTFGSGTRLTVV.

The CDR3 region is CASSLDARGRGETQYF. In DNA, the CDR3 is TGTGCCAGCAGCTTGGACGCAAGGGGACGGGGGGAGACCCAGTACTTC. The chain links TRBV5-4 to TRBJ2-5; possible D gene TRBD2, 6 bases. CDR3 length equals 16 residues. The germline CDR1 and CDR2 sequences are SGHNT and YYREEE (reference sequence). V was trimmed by 0 bases and J by 5 bases, leaving 17 bases between them.

V is TRBV15 and J is TRBJ2-3; the match to TRBD1 covers 8 bases. J was trimmed by 6 bases and V by 0 bases; bases with no gene match: 5. The CDR3 is 15 amino acids. The germline gives CDR1 LNHNV, CDR2 YYDKDF (reference sequence). CDR3: CATSRDWTGWDTQYF. Written as DNA, the CDR3 is TGTGCCACCAGCAGAGATTGGACAGGGTGGGATACGCAGTATTTT.

The V gene is TRBV20-1, the J gene TRBJ2-5; D is unclear. Germline CDR1 reads DFQATT; CDR2 reads SNEGSKA (reference sequence). The CDR3 consists of 11 residues. V was shortened by 6 bases and J by 5 bases, with 10 bases between the two germline ends. CDR3 sequence (DNA): TGCAGTGCGGCCACGGATGAGACCCAGTACTTC. It translates to CSAATDETQYF.

The rearrangement joins TRBV6-5 to TRBJ2-3; the match to TRBD2 covers 10 bases. The CDR3 has 15 amino acids. Losses at the gene ends were 9 bases for V and 1 base for J; bases not matched to a gene: 7. The germline V gene has CDR1 MNHEY and CDR2 SVGAGI. Here the CDR3 DNA reads TGTGCCAGTAAGGGAAGCGGGGGGGGCACAGATACGCAGTATTTT. This sequence encodes CASKGSGGGTDTQYF.

V and J are TRBV5-1 and TRBJ2-2; no clear D gene. Trimming took 0 bases from V and 1 from J, leaving 10 bases between them. The CDR3 totals 16 residues. Per germline, CDR1 SGHRS and CDR2 YFSETQ. The CDR3 region has the DNA TGCGCCAGCAGCTTGGGCTTTAGACAGAACACCGGGGAGCTGTTTTTT. It encodes CASSLGFRQNTGELFF.

This rearrangement joins TRBV4-3 to TRBJ2-1; tentative D call: TRBD1 (6 bases). Germline values: CDR1 LGHNA, CDR2 YSLEER. The V and J ends lost 2 bases and 8 bases respectively, with 16 bases between them. CDR3 length: 15 amino acids. CDR3 sequence reads: CASSQLDLQGDEQFF. The DNA for the CDR3 is TGCGCCAGCAGCCAACTAGACCTACAGGGAGATGAGCAGTTCTTC.